Listed below are T cell receptor beta chains from one sample, sequenced in a study of cytomegalovirus exposure and HLA in healthy donors. TCRdb's copy holds only in-frame clones and misses some; the assay was immunoSEQ multiplex PCR. The sample carries some 150,000 clones, around 80% recorded once. Sequencing was performed on PBMCs. The receptors originated from a woman under 40 in good health and CMV-seropositive. Both conserved end residues are part of each CDR3. A D gene is named only where the DNA matches it firmly. Where a row states a size, it is once, few, many or the class of an expanded clone; other rows omit it.

j_call d_call clone_size v_call cdr3_aa cdr3_nt
TRBJ2-5 TRBD2 once TRBV5-6 CASSSGLPGAQYF TGTGCCAGCAGCTCGGGACTACCGGGGGCCCAGTACTTC
TRBJ1-3 TRBD1 few TRBV7-9 CASSLWTGAGNTIYF TGTGCCAGCAGCTTGTGGACAGGGGCTGGAAACACCATATATTTT
TRBJ2-5 - once TRBV5-6 CASSFPAGPETQYF TGTGCCAGCAGCTTCCCCGCGGGGCCAGAGACCCAGTACTTC
TRBJ1-1 - - TRBV5-1 CASSLRQGNTEAFF TGCGCCAGCAGCTTGAGGCAGGGGAACACTGAAGCTTTCTTT
TRBJ2-1 TRBD2 - TRBV5-5 CASSLAAGSYNEQFF TGTGCCAGCAGCTTGGCAGCGGGGAGCTACAATGAGCAGTTCTTC
TRBJ2-1 TRBD2 - TRBV11-2 CASSFNGLAELNEQFF TGTGCCAGCAGCTTTAACGGACTAGCGGAGTTGAATGAGCAGTTCTTC
TRBJ1-6 - - TRBV4-3 CASSQDRARGAPLHF TGCGCCAGCAGCCAAGATAGGGCCAGGGGAGCACCCCTCCACTTT
TRBJ2-5 - few TRBV5-4 CASSFSGQETQYF TGTGCCAGCAGCTTTAGCGGCCAAGAGACCCAGTACTTC
TRBJ2-3 TRBD2 few TRBV2 CASSAGTSGRSTDTQYF TGTGCCAGCAGTGCGGGGACTAGCGGACGTAGCACAGATACGCAGTATTTT
TRBJ2-1 - - TRBV2 CASSPDGTPGWRNEQFF TGTGCCAGCAGTCCCGACGGGACTCCTGGCTGGAGGAATGAGCAGTTCTTC
TRBJ1-3 TRBD1 few TRBV7-2 CASSRTGYGNTIYF TGTGCCAGCAGCCGGACAGGGTACGGAAACACCATATATTTT